This TCR beta chain was recovered during a study of T cell clonality in common variable immunodeficiency. The study, taken as a whole, reports: Patient heterogeneity in the CVID cohort limited correlations between repertoire features and clinical complications. In common variable immunodeficiency, TCR beta chains reportedly carried fewer deletions and N-nucleotide insertions.

Sequenced by immunoSEQ multiplex PCR; TCRdb stores in-frame clones only, minus some. The sample is made up of 20,000 to 25,000 clones, none counted only once. This clone was recorded many times. What it binds is not known. Coverage ceases 3 residues before the CDR3 finishes, and the germline J gene fills in the end. Between the trimmed V and J ends, which lost 10 bases and 0 bases, there was a span of 13 bases. The CDR3 totals 13 residues. In germline, CDR1 is ENHRY, CDR2 SYGVKD. Blood came from CVID subjects not ill and not taking immunomodulatory or immunosuppressive medication. The rearrangement joins TRBV10-3 to TRBJ2-7; D ambiguous. The receptor was isolated from a human donor with common variable immunodeficiency. Sequencing used peripheral blood mononuclear cells. The part of the CDR3 DNA that was read is TGTGCCAGCGCCTTTGGGCCCTCCTACGAG. Amino acids: CASAFGPSYE. The CDR3 in its entirety is CASAFGPSYEQYF.